This T cell receptor beta chain was documented in a study of blood T cell repertoires in COVID-19 (dated by TCRdb to 2019 to 2021). Regarding the research as a whole: The collaborator samples originated in the United States, Italy and Spain and spanned the acute and convalescent phases of COVID-19. The material from the prospective study consisted of cDNA or gDNA derived from T cells, B-cell-depleted T cells, or PBMCs. The dataset comprised deeply sampled blood TCRbeta repertoires from subjects exposed to, actively infected with, or recovered from COVID-19. The repertoires were made available in a free public database intended to serve as a resource for research on the immune response to SARS-CoV-2. Samples were obtained from the ongoing ImmuneRACE study (first 160 participants) and from over 1,000 subjects provided by 6 global collaborators. Nearly every sample came with metadata listing a de-identified subject ID, COVID-19 status, age in years and sex. HLA class I and class II types, where available, came from metadata supplied by the sample provider rather than from assay-based typing.

The collaborating institutions used their own protocols to collect whole blood in K2EDTA tubes. For TCRbeta analysis, collaborator samples were shipped as frozen whole blood, as isolated PBMCs, or as DNA extracted from either sample type. Study-level results and caveats: The amount of clinical and demographic metadata varied by source and participant and was provided uncurated.

Comment on this clone: Its antigen has not been determined. Base quality data are lacking; no much larger clone is found one base away.

The immunoSEQ Assay, a bias-controlled multiplex PCR, was used to amplify TCRbeta CDR3 regions from genomic DNA. In the original analysis: Nucleated cell counts per sample were estimated from amplification of reference gene primers within the assay. To quantify the absolute abundance of each unique TCRbeta CDR3 rearrangement, sequence reads were collapsed and filtered. Productive Simpson clonality was computed per sample as the square root of Simpson's diversity index over productive rearrangements. The table comes from immuneACCESS by way of TCRdb, which keeps in-frame sequences with V and J called. Part of the clones is missing from these tables; in studies checked, under half for an unresolved V gene and the rest for unknown reasons. D and trimming were read from the DNA, whereas the V and J calls and clone size are those reported in that table. For this sample the table gives over 200,000 clones, of which 83% were detected only once. Together, the top ten hold approximately 7.4% of the sample.

Relative to germline, V is 4 bases shorter and J is 3 bases shorter, with 7 bases between their ends. CDR1 and CDR2, per the germline V gene (reference sequence), are WNHNN and SYGVQD. The CDR3 contains 12 residues, cysteine and phenylalanine counted. Just CDR3 DNA is preserved here, 36 bases in frame from base 1. The receptor was derived from a woman in her fifties or sixties with acute or convalescent COVID-19. Specimen: peripheral blood. Recombination linked TRBV10-1 to TRBJ2-7; 5 matching bases give a weak D call of TRBD1. The sequenced DNA is TGCGCCAGCAGTGGACAGAACTACGAGCAGTACTTC. The resulting protein is CASSGQNYEQYF.